This T cell receptor beta chain appears in the sequencing data of a study of blood T cell repertoires in COVID-19. Study context: Samples of COVID-19 (acute and convalescent) were obtained from the United States, Italy and Spain. In each case, the material was cDNA or gDNA derived from T cells, B-cell-depleted T cells, or PBMCs.

Profiled with immunoSEQ multiplex PCR; TCRdb holds only in-frame clones, not every one. The sample has roughly 150,000 clones, roughly 85% seen once. Clinical history as reported by participants underpinned cohort assignment. The recovered donors of Cohort 3 showed two negative PCRs, clearance, or symptom resolution. Sequencing used PBMCs or T cells enriched from blood (not recorded which). The source of this sequence is a man between 60 and 70 years old who had recovered from COVID-19.

CDR3 loop: CASSTPGTTQETQYF. CDR3 DNA sequence: TGTGCCAGCAGCACACCCGGGACTACCCAAGAGACCCAGTACTTC. The genes are TRBV7-8 and TRBJ2-5; 7 nucleotides line up with TRBD2. The length of the CDR3 is 15 residues. Germline V gene sequence: CDR1 SGHVS, CDR2 FQNEAQ. With 5 bases clipped from V and 1 base from J, the junction kept 7 bases outside the gene matches. Combining the CDR3 with reference TRBV7-8 and TRBJ2-5 gives the whole variable domain GAGVSQSPRYKVAKRGQDVALRCDPISGHVSLFWYQQALGQGPEFLTYFQNEAQLDKSGLPSDRFFAERPEGSVSTLKIQRTQQEDSAVYLCASSTPGTTQETQYFGPGTRLLVL.